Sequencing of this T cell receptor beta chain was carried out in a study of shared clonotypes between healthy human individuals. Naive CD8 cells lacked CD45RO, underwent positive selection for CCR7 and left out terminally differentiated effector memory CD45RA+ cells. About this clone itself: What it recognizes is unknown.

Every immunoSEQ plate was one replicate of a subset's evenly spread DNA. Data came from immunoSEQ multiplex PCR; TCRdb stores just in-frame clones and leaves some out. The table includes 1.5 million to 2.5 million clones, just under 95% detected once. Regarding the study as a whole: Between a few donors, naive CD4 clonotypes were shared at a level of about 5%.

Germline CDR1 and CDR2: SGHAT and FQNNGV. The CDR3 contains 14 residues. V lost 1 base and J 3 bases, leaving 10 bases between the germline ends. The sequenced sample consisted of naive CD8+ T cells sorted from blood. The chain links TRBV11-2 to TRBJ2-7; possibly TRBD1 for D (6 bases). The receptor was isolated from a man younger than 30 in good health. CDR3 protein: CASSLVPGVYEQYF. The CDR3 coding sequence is TGTGCCAGCAGCTTAGTCCCAGGGGTCTACGAGCAGTACTTC. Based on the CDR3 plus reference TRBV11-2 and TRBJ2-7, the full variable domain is EAGVAQSPRYKIIEKRQSVAFWCNPISGHATLYWYQQILGQGPKLLIQFQNNGVVDDSQLPKDRFSAERLKGVDSTLKIQPAKLEDSAVYLCASSLVPGVYEQYFGPGTRLTVT.